The 19 T cell receptor beta chains presented below share a single source sample, sequenced in a study of cytomegalovirus exposure and HLA in healthy donors. Vbeta (60) and Jbeta (13) primers were used in the PCR. TCRdb's table, derived via immunoSEQ multiplex PCR, lists solely in-frame clones and lacks some. The sample records around 200,000 clones, about 80% being singletons. The sample was PBMCs. The origin of the receptors is a woman in her forties or fifties in good health and CMV-seropositive.

The chain is built from TRBV5-1 and TRBJ2-7; 8 nucleotides match TRBD2. CDR3 size: 14 residues. Germline CDR1 and CDR2: SGHRS and YFSETQ. V shed 3 bases, J shed 3 bases, and the junction held 5 bases outside the gene matches. CDR3 sequence reads: CASSSAGEYYEQYF. The CDR3, as DNA: TGCGCCAGCAGCTCAGCGGGGGAGTACTACGAGCAGTACTTC.

This clone has just a few counts. V is TRBV4-1 and J is TRBJ1-2; no firm D call. The CDR3 covers 15 residues. V gave up 1 base and J gave up 4 bases, with 13 bases separating them. CDR1 and CDR2 (germline): MGHRA, YSYEKL. In DNA, the CDR3 is TGCGCCAGCAGCCAAGTCGAATTAGCCCCCTATGGCTACACCTTC. Its translation: CASSQVELAPYGYTF.

The chain uses TRBV25-1 and TRBJ2-3, with TRBD2 matching over 9 bases. The V segment lost 1 base and the J segment 11 bases; nucleotides outside the gene matches: 4. The CDR3 length is 13 residues. In germline, CDR1 is MGHDK, CDR2 SYGVNS. The CDR3: CASSELGLAMQYF. The CDR3 DNA is TGTGCCAGCAGTGAATTGGGACTAGCAATGCAGTATTTT.

The chain joins TRBV9 to TRBJ2-3; 7 nucleotides align to TRBD1. The germline CDR1 and CDR2 sequences are SGDLS and YYNGEE. The CDR3 has 15 amino acids. J lost 5 bases, V lost 0 bases, and 6 bases had no gene match. The CDR3 reads CASSVEGGGGDTQYF. Written as DNA, the CDR3 is TGTGCCAGCAGCGTAGAAGGGGGCGGTGGAGATACGCAGTATTTT.

The chain recombines TRBV4-1 with TRBJ2-6, with D unresolved. Trimming stripped 2 bases from V and 0 bases from J, with 8 bases between. The CDR3 length is 16 residues. Looked up from germline, CDR1 is MGHRA and CDR2 is YSYEKL. CDR3 sequence: CASSQNAYSGANVLTF. CDR3 coding DNA: TGCGCCAGCAGCCAAAATGCCTACTCTGGGGCCAACGTCCTGACTTTC.

The rearrangement joins TRBV5-1 to TRBJ2-5; 10 bases are a match to TRBD2. Germline CDR1 reads SGHRS; CDR2 reads YFSETQ. This CDR3 has 15 amino acids. V dropped 0 bases and J dropped 5; count of bases not matched to a gene: 4. CDR3 amino acids: CASSLDGTSEETQYF. The CDR3 region has the DNA TGCGCCAGCAGCTTGGACGGGACTAGCGAGGAGACCCAGTACTTC.

V and J are TRBV2 and TRBJ2-3; 7 nucleotides align to TRBD2. This CDR3 contains 13 residues. V gave up 3 bases and J gave up 6 bases; unmatched junction bases: 3. Germline CDR1 reads SNHLY; CDR2 reads FYNNEI. CDR3 DNA sequence: TGTGCCAGCAGTGACGGGCGGGAGGATACGCAGTATTTT. This gives the protein CASSDGREDTQYF.

The chain carries TRBV5-4 and TRBJ2-1; 9 bases fit TRBD2. CDR1 and CDR2 (germline): SGHNT, YYREEE (reference sequence). The CDR3 contains 13 residues. Losses at the gene ends were 5 bases for V and 8 bases for J; bases not matched to a gene: 5. The CDR3 DNA reads as TGTGCCAGCAGTTTCAGCGGGGGGTATGAGCAGTTCTTC. Its protein product is CASSFSGGYEQFF.

The chain recombines TRBV5-8 with TRBJ1-3; D unclear. The CDR3 loop spans 15 amino acids. V lost 4 bases to trimming and J lost 0 bases, with 11 bases between them. Germline V gene sequence: CDR1 SGHTS, CDR2 YDEGEE. Written as DNA, the CDR3 is TGTGCCAGCAGCCCATACAGTCTCTCTGGAAACACCATATATTTT. The encoded protein is CASSPYSLSGNTIYF.

The V and J genes are TRBV29-1 and TRBJ2-1; weak D call: TRBD1 (5 bases). Germline V gene data show CDR1 as SQVTM and CDR2 as ANQGSEA. The CDR3 spans 15 residues. V dropped 7 bases and J dropped 6 bases, with 22 bases sitting between them. CDR3 bases: TGCAGCGCAGTCAGGGAAGGTAGGCCCTGCAATGAGCAGTTCTTC. Protein sequence: CSAVREGRPCNEQFF.

This chain connects TRBV19 to TRBJ1-2, with no clear D. The ends were cut back, 7 bases at V and 7 bases at J, with 16 bases in the middle. This CDR3 is 13 amino acids long. The germline V gene has CDR1 LNHDA and CDR2 SQIVND (reference sequence). The CDR3 loop reads CASMAERVFGYTF. The CDR3 nucleotides read TGTGCCAGTATGGCCGAGAGGGTCTTTGGCTACACCTTC.

The rearrangement joins TRBV6-1 to TRBJ2-7; a possible D gene is TRBD1 (5 bases). Deletions cut 6 bases from V and 3 bases from J, with 15 bases between. Germline CDR1 and CDR2: MNHNS and SASEGT. The CDR3 loop spans 14 amino acids. In DNA form, the CDR3 reads TGTGCCAGCAGCCCCCACCAGGGCGGCTACGAGCAGTACTTC. Its translation: CASSPHQGGYEQYF.

The chain carries TRBV30 and TRBJ2-3; TRBD2 might be the D (6 bases). Trimming pared 4 bases from V and 0 bases from J, leaving 11 bases between. This CDR3 comprises 14 residues. Germline values: CDR1 GTSNPN, CDR2 SVGIG (reference sequence). The CDR3 sequence is CAWTRGLSTDTQYF. DNA for the CDR3: TGTGCCTGGACGAGGGGACTCAGCACAGATACGCAGTATTTT.

This sequence joins TRBV7-2 and TRBJ1-1; D is possibly TRBD1 (6 bases). CDR1 is SGHTA and CDR2 is FQGNSA in the germline V gene. Between the trimmed V and J ends, which lost 1 base and 11 bases, there was a span of 17 bases. The CDR3 length is 14 residues. The CDR3 is CASSLDGGGSTAFF. CDR3 nucleotides: TGTGCCAGCAGCTTAGATGGGGGGGGCAGTACGGCTTTCTTT.

CDR3 region: CASRTRGGQLYEQYF. CDR3 in DNA: TGTGCCAGCAGAACCCGGGGGGGCCAACTCTACGAGCAGTACTTC. V usage is TRBV2 and J usage is TRBJ2-7; 8 positions match TRBD2. The trim removed 6 bases at V and 3 bases at J, leaving 10 bases unmatched. This CDR3 is built from 15 residues. Looked up from germline, CDR1 is SNHLY and CDR2 is FYNNEI.

With respect to this clone: The sample contains more than one DNA sequence encoding this CDR3. The chain couples TRBV6-5 to TRBJ2-7, with D possibly matching TRBD2 (6 bases). V lost 4 bases, J lost 2 bases, and 12 bases lay in between. CDR1 MNHEY and CDR2 SVGAGI come from the germline V gene. The CDR3 is 14 amino acids. CDR3 nucleotide sequence: TGTGCCAGCAGTTCCCAGGCGGGGCCCTACGAGCAGTACTTC. Its translation is CASSSQAGPYEQYF.

This clone was recorded once. V usage is TRBV7-2 and J usage is TRBJ1-4; D possibly corresponds to TRBD1 (6 bases). Trimming stripped 5 bases from V and 3 bases from J, with 13 bases between. CDR1 and CDR2 (germline): SGHTA, FQGNSA. This CDR3 contains 15 residues. As DNA, the CDR3 is TGTGCCAGCAGCAAGAGGGGGTATTCTAATGAAAAACTGTTTTTT. Its protein is CASSKRGYSNEKLFF.

V gene TRBV6-5 combines with J gene TRBJ1-2, with 8 bases lining up with TRBD1. Germline V gene data show CDR1 as MNHEY and CDR2 as SVGAGI. V dropped 4 bases and J dropped 8; count of bases not matched to a gene: 15. This CDR3 comprises 16 residues. The CDR3 nucleotides read TGTGCCAGCAGTTCCGAGAGGGGGCAGGGGGCGCGGGGCTACACCTTC. It encodes CASSSERGQGARGYTF.

This clone was found a few times. V and J are TRBV10-3 and TRBJ1-1; 7 bases line up with TRBD1. This CDR3 has 12 amino acids. J gave up 5 bases and V 3 bases, and 0 bases lay outside the gene matches. Germline V gene lookup returns CDR1 ENHRY and CDR2 SYGVKD. Here the CDR3 reads CAISDRGTEAFF. The CDR3, as DNA: TGTGCCATCAGTGACAGGGGGACTGAAGCTTTCTTT.